One and the same sample provided the 19 T cell receptor beta chains below, sequenced in a study of blood T cell repertoires in COVID-19. Profiled with immunoSEQ multiplex PCR; TCRdb holds only in-frame clones, not every one. This sample yields about 250,000 clones, of which 80% to 90% are seen a single time; 2.5% to 3.5% belongs to the top ten. The sample was peripheral blood. These receptors all come from a woman in her twenties or thirties with active or convalescent COVID-19.

Here the CDR3 DNA reads TGCGCCAGCAGCTTAGTAGGGGCCCCCCCAGATACGCAGTATTTT. The encoded protein is CASSLVGAPPDTQYF. This chain joins TRBV5-1 and TRBJ2-3; D possibly corresponds to TRBD1 (5 bases). This CDR3 has 15 residues. Germline V gene data show CDR1 as SGHRS and CDR2 as YFSETQ. V lost 2 bases and J lost 4, with 14 bases in between.

The rearrangement links TRBV6-4 to TRBJ1-5; D remains unclear. With 4 bases removed from V and 6 bases from J, the gap between germline ends came to 16 bases. The CDR3 length is 15 residues. CDR1 and CDR2 from the germline V gene are MRHNA and SNTAGT. The CDR3: CASSACFQRSQPQHF. The CDR3 coding sequence is TGTGCCAGCAGTGCCTGTTTCCAAAGGAGTCAGCCCCAGCATTTT.

To note about this clone: At the DNA level, this CDR3 is encoded by other sequences in the same sample as well. The rearrangement uses TRBV7-2 and TRBJ2-7, with TRBD2 matching over 7 bases. The germline gives CDR1 SGHTA, CDR2 FQGNSA. Trimming cost V 5 bases and J 1 base; bases outside gene matches: 5. The CDR3 sequence is 14 residues long. The CDR3 DNA reads as TGTGCCAGCAGCCCCGGGGGGAAGTCCTACGAGCAGTACTTC. Residues: CASSPGGKSYEQYF. The variable domain in full, completed from reference TRBV7-2 and TRBJ2-7, reads GAGVSQSPSNKVTEKGKDVELRCDPISGHTALYWYRQSLGQGLEFLIYFQGNSAPDKSGLPSDRFSAERTGGSVSTLTIQRTQQEDSAVYLCASSPGGKSYEQYFGPGTRLTVT.

The chain combines TRBV6-2 or TRBV6-3 with TRBJ1-6; D is unclear. Per the germline V gene, CDR1 is MNHEY and CDR2 is SVGEGT. The length of the CDR3 is 15 residues. V dropped 2 bases and J dropped 0 bases, with 5 bases sitting between them. The CDR3 region is CASSYRSSYNSPLHF. The CDR3 DNA reads as TGTGCCAGCAGTTACAGGAGCTCCTATAATTCACCCCTCCACTTT.

CDR3 in amino acids: CASRLAESSGAYRGTGELFF. CDR3 bases: TGTGCAAGTCGCTTAGCGGAGTCTAGCGGGGCGTACAGAGGGACCGGGGAGCTGTTTTTT. The chain links TRBV12-2 to TRBJ2-2; the D call TRBD2 from the table was never checked on the DNA. TRBV12-2 is tagged as a pseudogene. The CDR3 length is 20 residues.

The table lists this clone with a count of one. The gene calls are TRBV11-2 and TRBJ2-2; D remains unclear. Trimming cost V 7 bases and J 1 base, with 10 bases left between them. Germline loops: CDR1 SGHAT, CDR2 FQNNGV. This CDR3 contains 14 residues. The CDR3 coding sequence is TGTGCCAGCAACCCATTGCGGAACACCGGGGAGCTGTTTTTT. Protein product: CASNPLRNTGELFF.

This chain joins TRBV7-2 and TRBJ1-5; D ambiguous. Per germline, CDR1 SGHTA and CDR2 FQGNSA. The CDR3 loop spans 11 amino acids. V was trimmed by 4 bases and J by 8 bases, leaving 6 bases between them. CDR3 amino acids: CASSYFKPQHF. The CDR3, as DNA: TGTGCCAGCAGCTACTTTAAGCCCCAGCATTTT.

This clone was recorded many times. The chain has TRBV19 and TRBJ1-1; D uncertain. This CDR3 is built from 13 residues. The ends were cut back, 6 bases at V and 3 bases at J, with 11 bases in the middle. Germline values: CDR1 LNHDA, CDR2 SQIVND (reference sequence). CDR3 sequence (DNA): TGTGCCAGTAGCACAGTGCGGGACACTGAAGCTTTCTTT. This sequence encodes CASSTVRDTEAFF.

The chain links TRBV5-1 to TRBJ2-5, with TRBD2 matching over 14 bases. This CDR3 contains 18 residues. Looked up from germline, CDR1 is SGHRS and CDR2 is YFSETQ. J gave up 1 base and V 2 bases, and 7 bases lay outside the gene matches. The CDR3 loop reads CASSFAGLAGGGQETQYF. CDR3 bases: TGCGCCAGCAGCTTCGCCGGACTAGCGGGGGGAGGCCAAGAGACCCAGTACTTC. The whole variable domain, filled in from reference TRBV5-1 and TRBJ2-5, reads KAGVTQTPRYLIKTRGQQVTLSCSPISGHRSVSWYQQTPGQGLQFLFEYFSETQRNKGNFPGRFSGRQFSNSRSEMNVSTLELGDSALYLCASSFAGLAGGGQETQYFGPGTRLLVL.

The V and J genes are TRBV7-2 and TRBJ2-1; 9 bases map to TRBD2. Germline V gives CDR1 SGHTA, CDR2 FQGNSA. After removal of 3 bases from V and 2 bases from J, the junction contained 14 bases not matched to a gene. This CDR3 has 19 amino acids. The CDR3 DNA is TGTGCCAGCAGCTTCTTCCCGGCGGGGGGGACTGGCCCCTACAATGAGCAGTTCTTC. Translation gives CASSFFPAGGTGPYNEQFF.

The chain links TRBV7-2 to TRBJ1-6; 8 nucleotides line up with TRBD1. The germline gives CDR1 SGHTA, CDR2 FQGNSA. The junction had 8 bases not matched to a gene; V was cut back by 6 bases and J by 7 bases. CDR3 length equals 15 residues. DNA of the CDR3: TGTGCCAGCAGTCAGGGGGCCTCCTCGAATTCACCCCTCCACTTT. Residues: CASSQGASSNSPLHF.

The rearrangement uses TRBV6-1 and TRBJ2-7; D not certain. CDR3 length: 15 amino acids. V was pared by 0 bases and J by 3 bases, with 12 bases between. Per germline, CDR1 MNHNS and CDR2 SASEGT. The CDR3 DNA is TGTGCCAGCAGTGAAGCCCCGGGTCCCAACTACGAGCAGTACTTC. It yields the protein CASSEAPGPNYEQYF.

The rearrangement uses TRBV5-1 and TRBJ2-7, with 15 bases identical to TRBD2. CDR3 length equals 17 residues. V was pared by 4 bases and J by 0 bases, with 5 bases of the junction left unmatched. The V gene's germline CDR1 is SGHRS and CDR2 YFSETQ. The CDR3: CASSAGLAGGSSYEQYF. The CDR3 DNA is TGCGCCAGCAGCGCCGGACTAGCGGGGGGGAGCTCCTACGAGCAGTACTTC.

Note on this clone: The sample has other DNA sequences that encode this CDR3 too. This chain links TRBV12-3 or TRBV12-4 with TRBJ1-2; TRBD1 matches at 8 bases. The CDR3 has 13 residues. Trimming cost V 6 bases and J 8 bases; bases outside gene matches: 8. CDR3 sequence (DNA): TGTGCCAGCAGCCTCCAGGGGGCGGGCGGCTACACCTTC. This encodes CASSLQGAGGYTF.

V gene TRBV6-2 or TRBV6-3 combines with J gene TRBJ2-1; no reliable D call. The ends were cut back, 6 bases at V and 4 bases at J, with 16 bases in the middle. Per germline, CDR1 MNHEY and CDR2 SVGEGT. This CDR3 is 15 amino acids long. CDR3 protein: CASSPALGSYNEQFF. CDR3 DNA sequence: TGTGCCAGCAGCCCAGCCTTGGGCAGTTACAATGAGCAGTTCTTC.

V usage is TRBV3-1 (or the pseudogene TRBV3-2) and J usage is TRBJ2-3, with a possible D match to TRBD2 (6 bases). Trimming removed 3 bases at V and 2 bases at J, with 9 bases between. CDR1 LGHDT and CDR2 YNNKEL come from the germline V gene (reference sequence). This CDR3 spans 14 amino acids. The CDR3 sequence is CASSQGGSTDTQYF. As DNA, the CDR3 is TGTGCCAGCAGCCAGGGGGGTTCCACAGATACGCAGTATTTT.

V is TRBV28 and J is TRBJ2-2, with no clear D. V was trimmed by 3 bases and J by 6 bases, leaving 5 bases between them. Germline V gives CDR1 MDHEN, CDR2 SYDVKM. The CDR3 is made up of 12 amino acids. This chain's CDR3 is CASSFRPGELFF. CDR3 bases: TGTGCCAGCAGTTTTCGTCCCGGGGAGCTGTTTTTT.

The J gene is TRBJ1-4, the V gene TRBV3-1 (or the pseudogene TRBV3-2), with TRBD1 as a possible D gene (6 bases). Per the germline V gene, CDR1 is LGHDT and CDR2 is YNNKEL (reference sequence). The CDR3 loop spans 13 amino acids. The germline V and J ends were trimmed by 7 bases and 2 bases, with 8 bases remaining between them. The CDR3 DNA follows: TGTGCCAGCACCGACAGGACTAATGAAAAACTGTTTTTT. Its translation is CASTDRTNEKLFF.

The genes are TRBV6-2 or TRBV6-3 and TRBJ1-3; D call uncertain. This CDR3 region has 15 residues. Germline lookup yields CDR1 MNHEY and CDR2 SVGEGT. V was cut by 5 bases and J by 4 bases, with 15 bases left in between. The CDR3 spells CASSPQWARGNTIYF. The DNA of the CDR3 is TGTGCCAGCAGTCCGCAGTGGGCGCGCGGAAACACCATATATTTT.